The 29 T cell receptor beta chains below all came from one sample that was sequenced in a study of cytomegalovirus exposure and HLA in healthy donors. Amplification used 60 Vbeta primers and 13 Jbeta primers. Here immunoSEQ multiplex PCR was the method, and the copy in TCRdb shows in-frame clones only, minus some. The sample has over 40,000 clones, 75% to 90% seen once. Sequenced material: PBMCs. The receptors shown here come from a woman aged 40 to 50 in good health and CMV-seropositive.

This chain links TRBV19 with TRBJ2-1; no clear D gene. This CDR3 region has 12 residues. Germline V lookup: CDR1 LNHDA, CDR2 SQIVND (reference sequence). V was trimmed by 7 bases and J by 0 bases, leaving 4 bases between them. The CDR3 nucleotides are TGTGCCAGTATATCCTCCTACAATGAGCAGTTCTTC. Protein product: CASISSYNEQFF.

The CDR3 coding sequence is TGTGCCAGCAGCTTAGAACTAGCGGGGGCCTACGAGCAGTACTTC. It translates to CASSLELAGAYEQYF. The chain uses TRBV7-2 and TRBJ2-7; 11 positions match TRBD2. Germline V CDR1 and CDR2: SGHTA, FQGNSA. Losses at the gene ends were 1 base for V and 2 bases for J; bases not matched to a gene: 1. This CDR3 comprises 15 residues.

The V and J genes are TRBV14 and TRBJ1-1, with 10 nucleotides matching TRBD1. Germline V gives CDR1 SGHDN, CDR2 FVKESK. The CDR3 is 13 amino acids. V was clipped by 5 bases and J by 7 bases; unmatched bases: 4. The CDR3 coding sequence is TGTGCCAGCAGCGGACAGGGGGGAGGTGAAGCTTTCTTT. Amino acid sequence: CASSGQGGGEAFF.

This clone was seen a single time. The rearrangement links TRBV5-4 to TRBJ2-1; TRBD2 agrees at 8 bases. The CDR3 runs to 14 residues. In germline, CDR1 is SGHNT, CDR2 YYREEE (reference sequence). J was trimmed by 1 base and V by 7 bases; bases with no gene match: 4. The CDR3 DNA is TGTGCCAGCCAAGCTAGCGGGTCCTACAATGAGCAGTTCTTC. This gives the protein CASQASGSYNEQFF. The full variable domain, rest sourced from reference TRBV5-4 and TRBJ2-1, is ETGVTQSPTHLIKTRGQQVTLRCSSQSGHNTVSWYQQALGQGPQFIFQYYREEENGRGNFPPRFSGLQFPNYSSELNVNALELDDSALYLCASQASGSYNEQFFGPGTRLTVL.

The CDR3 nucleotides are TGTGCCAGTGGACAGTGGAGCACAGATACGCAGTATTTT. This sequence encodes CASGQWSTDTQYF. The chain carries TRBV19 and TRBJ2-3; weak D call: TRBD1 (6 bases). Germline loops: CDR1 LNHDA, CDR2 SQIVND (reference sequence). The CDR3 loop spans 13 amino acids. The V gene lost 8 bases and the J gene lost 0 bases, with 9 bases spanning the gap.

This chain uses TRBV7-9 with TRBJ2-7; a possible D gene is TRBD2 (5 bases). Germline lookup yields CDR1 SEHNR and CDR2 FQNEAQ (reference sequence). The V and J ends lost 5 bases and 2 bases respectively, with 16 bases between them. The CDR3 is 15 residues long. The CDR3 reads CASSPLREPTYEQYF. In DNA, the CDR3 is TGTGCCAGCAGCCCTCTTCGGGAACCCACCTACGAGCAGTACTTC.

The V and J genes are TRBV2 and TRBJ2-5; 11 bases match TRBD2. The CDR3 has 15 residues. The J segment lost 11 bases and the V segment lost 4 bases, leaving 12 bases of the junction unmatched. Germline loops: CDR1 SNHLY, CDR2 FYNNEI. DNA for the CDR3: TGTGCCAGCAGTGGGGTGACTAGCGGGATGGGAGAGCAGTACTTC. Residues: CASSGVTSGMGEQYF.

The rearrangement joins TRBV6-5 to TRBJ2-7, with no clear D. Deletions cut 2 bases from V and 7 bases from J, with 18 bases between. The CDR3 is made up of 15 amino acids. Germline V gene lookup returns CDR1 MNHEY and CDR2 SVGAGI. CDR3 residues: CASSYRRTPESEQYF. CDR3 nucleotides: TGTGCCAGCAGTTACCGAAGAACACCAGAAAGTGAGCAGTACTTC.

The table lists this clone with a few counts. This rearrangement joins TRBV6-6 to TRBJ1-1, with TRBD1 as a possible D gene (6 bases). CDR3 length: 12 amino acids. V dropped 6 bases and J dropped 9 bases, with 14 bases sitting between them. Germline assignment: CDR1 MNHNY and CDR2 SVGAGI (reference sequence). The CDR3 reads CASSAGGAQAFF. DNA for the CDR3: TGTGCCAGCAGCGCGGGGGGCGCACAAGCTTTCTTT.

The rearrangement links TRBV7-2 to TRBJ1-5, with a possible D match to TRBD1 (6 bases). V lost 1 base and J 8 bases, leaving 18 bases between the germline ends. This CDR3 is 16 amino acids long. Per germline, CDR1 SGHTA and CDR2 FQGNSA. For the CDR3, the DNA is TGTGCCAGCAGCTTAGAGGACAGCAGAGGTAGGAAGCCCCAGCATTTT. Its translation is CASSLEDSRGRKPQHF.

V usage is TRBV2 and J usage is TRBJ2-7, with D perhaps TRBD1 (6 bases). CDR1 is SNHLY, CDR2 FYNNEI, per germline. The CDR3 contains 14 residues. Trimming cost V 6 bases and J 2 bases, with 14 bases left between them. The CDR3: CASREPGVTYEQYF. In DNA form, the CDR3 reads TGTGCCAGCAGGGAGCCAGGGGTAACCTACGAGCAGTACTTC.

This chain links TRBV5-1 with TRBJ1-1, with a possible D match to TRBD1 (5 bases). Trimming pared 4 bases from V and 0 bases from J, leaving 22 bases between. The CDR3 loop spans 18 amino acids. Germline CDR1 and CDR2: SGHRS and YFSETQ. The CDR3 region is CASSTGPRVWVMNTEAFF. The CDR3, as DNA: TGCGCCAGCAGCACAGGACCCCGGGTGTGGGTCATGAACACTGAAGCTTTCTTT. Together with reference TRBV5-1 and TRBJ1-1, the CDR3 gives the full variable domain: KAGVTQTPRYLIKTRGQQVTLSCSPISGHRSVSWYQQTPGQGLQFLFEYFSETQRNKGNFPGRFSGRQFSNSRSEMNVSTLELGDSALYLCASSTGPRVWVMNTEAFFGQGTRLTVV.

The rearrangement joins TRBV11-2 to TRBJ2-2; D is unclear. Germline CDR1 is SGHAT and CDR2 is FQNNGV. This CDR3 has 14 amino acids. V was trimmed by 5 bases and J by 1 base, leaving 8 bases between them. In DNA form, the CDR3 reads TGTGCCAGCAGCCCAACAAGGAACACCGGGGAGCTGTTTTTT. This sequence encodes CASSPTRNTGELFF.

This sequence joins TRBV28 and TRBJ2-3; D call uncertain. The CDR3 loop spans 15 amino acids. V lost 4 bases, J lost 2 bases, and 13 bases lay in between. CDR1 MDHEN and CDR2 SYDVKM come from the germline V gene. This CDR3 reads CASSSFRRSTDTQYF. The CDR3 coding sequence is TGTGCCAGCAGTTCGTTTCGGCGGTCCACAGATACGCAGTATTTT. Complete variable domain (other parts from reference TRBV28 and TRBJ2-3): DVKVTQSSRYLVKRTGEKVFLECVQDMDHENMFWYRQDPGLGLRLIYFSYDVKMKEKGDIPEGYSVSREKKERFSLILESASTNQTSMYLCASSSFRRSTDTQYFGPGTRLTVL.

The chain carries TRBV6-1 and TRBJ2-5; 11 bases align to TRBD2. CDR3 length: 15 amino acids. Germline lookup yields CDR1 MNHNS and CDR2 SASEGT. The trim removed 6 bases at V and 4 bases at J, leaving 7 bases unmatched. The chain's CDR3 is CASSQLAGVGETQYF. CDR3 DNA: TGTGCCAGCAGCCAACTAGCGGGGGTTGGAGAGACCCAGTACTTC.

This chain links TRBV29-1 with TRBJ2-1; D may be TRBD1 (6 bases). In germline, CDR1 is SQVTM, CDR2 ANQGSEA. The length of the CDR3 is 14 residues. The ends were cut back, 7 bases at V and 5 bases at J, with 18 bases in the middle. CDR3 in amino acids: CSAADSHPNNEQFF. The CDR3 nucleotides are TGCAGCGCCGCGGACAGCCACCCCAACAATGAGCAGTTCTTC.

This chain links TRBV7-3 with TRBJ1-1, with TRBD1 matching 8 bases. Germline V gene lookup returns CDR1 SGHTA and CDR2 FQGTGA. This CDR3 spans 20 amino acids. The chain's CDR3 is CASGGASSLRAGGLCTEAFF. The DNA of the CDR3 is TGTGCATCAGGTGGTGCCAGCAGCTTACGGGCAGGGGGCCTCTGCACTGAAGCTTTCTTT.

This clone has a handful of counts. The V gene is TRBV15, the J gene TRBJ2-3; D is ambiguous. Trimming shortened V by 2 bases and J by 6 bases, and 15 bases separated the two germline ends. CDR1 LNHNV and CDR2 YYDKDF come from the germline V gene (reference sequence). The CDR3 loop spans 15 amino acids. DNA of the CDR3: TGTGCCACCAGCAGAAGTTTCGGTGCGTCGGATACGCAGTATTTT. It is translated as CATSRSFGASDTQYF.

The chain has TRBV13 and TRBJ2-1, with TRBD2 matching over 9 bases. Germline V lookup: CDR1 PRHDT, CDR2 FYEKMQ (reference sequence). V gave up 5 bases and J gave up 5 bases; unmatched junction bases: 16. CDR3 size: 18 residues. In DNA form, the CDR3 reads TGTGCCAGCAGCCCCTACTTTGGCGGGGGGGCCAAGGACAATGAGCAGTTCTTC. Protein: CASSPYFGGGAKDNEQFF.

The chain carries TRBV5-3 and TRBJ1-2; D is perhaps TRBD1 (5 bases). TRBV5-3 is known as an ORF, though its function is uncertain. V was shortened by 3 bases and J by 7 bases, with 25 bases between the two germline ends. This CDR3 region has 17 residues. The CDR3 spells CARSYWDQLAGSGGYTF. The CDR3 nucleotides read TGTGCCAGAAGCTATTGGGACCAGCTGGCGGGTAGCGGTGGCTACACCTTC.

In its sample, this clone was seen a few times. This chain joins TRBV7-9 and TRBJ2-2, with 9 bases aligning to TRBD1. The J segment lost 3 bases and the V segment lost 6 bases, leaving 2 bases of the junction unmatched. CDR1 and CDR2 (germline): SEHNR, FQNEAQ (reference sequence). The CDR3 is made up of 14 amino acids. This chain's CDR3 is CASRRTGDTGELFF. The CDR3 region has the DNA TGTGCCAGCAGGCGGACAGGGGACACCGGGGAGCTGTTTTTT. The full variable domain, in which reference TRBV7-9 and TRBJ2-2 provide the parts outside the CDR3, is DTGVSQNPRHKITKRGQNVTFRCDPISEHNRLYWYRQTLGQGPEFLTYFQNEAQLEKSRLLSDRFSAERPKGSFSTLEIQRTEQGDSAMYLCASRRTGDTGELFFGEGSRLTVL.

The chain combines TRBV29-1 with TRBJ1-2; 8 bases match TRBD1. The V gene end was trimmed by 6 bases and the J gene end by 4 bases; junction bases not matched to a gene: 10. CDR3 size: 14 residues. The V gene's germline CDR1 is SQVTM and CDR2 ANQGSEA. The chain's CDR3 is CSVTPDRGRYGYTF. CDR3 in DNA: TGCAGCGTCACTCCTGACAGGGGACGCTATGGCTACACCTTC.

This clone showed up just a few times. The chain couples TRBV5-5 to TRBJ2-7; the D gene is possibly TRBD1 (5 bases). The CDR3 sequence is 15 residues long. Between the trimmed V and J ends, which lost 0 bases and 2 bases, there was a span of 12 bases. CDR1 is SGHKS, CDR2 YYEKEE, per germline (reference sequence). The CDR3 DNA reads TGTGCCAGCAGCTTGGATGTGACAGTAACCTACGAGCAGTACTTC. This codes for CASSLDVTVTYEQYF.

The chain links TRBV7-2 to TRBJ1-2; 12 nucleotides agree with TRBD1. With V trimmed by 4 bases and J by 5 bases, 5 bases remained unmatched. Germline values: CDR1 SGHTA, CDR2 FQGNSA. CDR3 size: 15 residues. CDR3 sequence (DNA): TGTGCCAGCAGCTCGGGACAGGGGGCGTTTTATGGCTACACCTTC. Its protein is CASSSGQGAFYGYTF.

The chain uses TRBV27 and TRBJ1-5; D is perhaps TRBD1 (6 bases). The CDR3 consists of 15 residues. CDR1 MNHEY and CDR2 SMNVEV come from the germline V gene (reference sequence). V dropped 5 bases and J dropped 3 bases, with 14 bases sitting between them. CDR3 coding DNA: TGTGCCAGCAGTATCACATCAGGGGTCAATCAGCCCCAGCATTTT. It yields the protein CASSITSGVNQPQHF.

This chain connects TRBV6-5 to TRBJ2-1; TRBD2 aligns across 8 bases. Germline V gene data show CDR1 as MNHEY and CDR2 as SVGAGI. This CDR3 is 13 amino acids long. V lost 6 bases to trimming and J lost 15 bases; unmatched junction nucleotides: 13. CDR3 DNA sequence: TGTGCCAGCAGCCCAACCGGGGAAGCGGGGGCGTTCTTC. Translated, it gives CASSPTGEAGAFF.

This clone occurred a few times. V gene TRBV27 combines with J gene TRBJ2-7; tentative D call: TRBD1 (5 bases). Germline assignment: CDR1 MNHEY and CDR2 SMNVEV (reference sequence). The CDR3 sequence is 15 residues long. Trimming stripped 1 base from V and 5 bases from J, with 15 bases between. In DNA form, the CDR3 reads TGTGCCAGCAGTTTATTGCAGGGAAGGTTCCACGAGCAGTACTTC. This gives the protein CASSLLQGRFHEQYF.

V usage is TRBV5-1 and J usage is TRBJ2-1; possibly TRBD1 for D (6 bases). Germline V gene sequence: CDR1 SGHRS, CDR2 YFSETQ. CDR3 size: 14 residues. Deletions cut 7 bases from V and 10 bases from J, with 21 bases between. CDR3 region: CASFRDKGWGEQFF. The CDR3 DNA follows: TGCGCCAGCTTCCGGGACAAGGGTTGGGGGGAGCAGTTCTTC.

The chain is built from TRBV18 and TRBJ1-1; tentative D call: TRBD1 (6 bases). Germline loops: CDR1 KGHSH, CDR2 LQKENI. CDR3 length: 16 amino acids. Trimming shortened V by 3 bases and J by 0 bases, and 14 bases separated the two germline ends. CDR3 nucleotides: TGTGCCAGCTCACCGTACCCGGGACACCTGAACACTGAAGCTTTCTTT. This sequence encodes CASSPYPGHLNTEAFF.